The next 11 T cell receptor beta chains were all read from a single sample in a study of blood T cell repertoires in COVID-19. Profiling relied on immunoSEQ multiplex PCR, and the TCRdb table lists in-frame clones only, not all of them. The sample has roughly 120,000 clones, about 84% seen once. The sequenced sample was peripheral blood. The receptor set was obtained from a man between 60 and 70 years old with acute or convalescent COVID-19.

The genes are TRBV4-3 and TRBJ1-1; D remains unclear. Germline CDR1 is LGHNA and CDR2 is YSLEER. This CDR3 is 13 amino acids long. V lost 1 base, J lost 0 bases, and 3 bases lay in between. CDR3 amino acids: CASSQVMNTEAFF. For the CDR3, the DNA is TGCGCCAGCAGCCAAGTCATGAACACTGAAGCTTTCTTT.

The rearrangement joins TRBV9 to TRBJ2-7, with TRBD1 matching over 10 bases. The CDR3 length is 16 residues. Germline CDR1 SGDLS, CDR2 YYNGEE. The ends lost 0 bases at V and 0 bases at J; junction bases unmatched: 3. The CDR3 nucleotides read TGTGCCAGCAGCGTAGTCGGGACAGGGGCCTCCTACGAGCAGTACTTC. Translating it yields CASSVVGTGASYEQYF.

The count of this clone is one. This chain connects TRBV7-8 to TRBJ2-5; 8 bases are a match to TRBD2. J was trimmed by 5 bases and V by 7 bases; bases with no gene match: 6. The V gene's germline CDR1 is SGHVS and CDR2 FQNEAQ. The CDR3 runs 13 residues. The CDR3 bases are TGTGCCAGCAACCGGGGGGGGCAGGAGACCCAGTACTTC. It encodes CASNRGGQETQYF.

This chain joins TRBV3-1 (or the pseudogene TRBV3-2) and TRBJ2-2, with TRBD2 matching 12 bases. The CDR3 loop spans 17 amino acids. Germline values: CDR1 LGHDT, CDR2 YNNKEL (reference sequence). V shed 0 bases, J shed 5 bases, and the junction held 4 bases outside the gene matches. In DNA, the CDR3 is TGTGCCAGCAGCCAAGATGGACTAGCGGGAAGGACCGGGGAGCTGTTTTTT. It is translated as CASSQDGLAGRTGELFF.

J is TRBJ2-5 and V is TRBV6-1; D not certain. Deletions cut 5 bases from V and 6 bases from J, with 16 bases between. The CDR3 totals 14 residues. Germline V CDR1 and CDR2: MNHNS, SASEGT. As DNA, the CDR3 is TGTGCCAGCAGTTCCCGAAATGGGCTCAAGACCCAGTACTTC. Translating gives CASSSRNGLKTQYF.

This chain joins TRBV11-3 and TRBJ1-5; D is undetermined. The CDR3 sequence is 16 residues long. Trimming shortened V by 5 bases and J by 0 bases, and 14 bases separated the two germline ends. Germline V gene sequence: CDR1 SGHNT, CDR2 YENEEA. The CDR3 loop reads CASSPGVLDSNQPQHF. CDR3 nucleotides: TGTGCCAGCAGCCCAGGTGTCCTGGATAGCAATCAGCCCCAGCATTTT.

The chain is built from TRBV4-1 and TRBJ2-2; 7 positions agree with TRBD1. CDR3 length: 13 residues. Unmatched junction bases numbered 8, after V lost 2 bases and J lost 14 bases. From germline, CDR1 is MGHRA and CDR2 YSYEKL. The CDR3 is CASSQNVQGNLFF. In DNA, the CDR3 is TGCGCCAGCAGCCAAAATGTACAGGGGAACCTGTTTTTT.

This rearrangement joins TRBV28 to TRBJ1-2; D is ambiguous. Germline loops: CDR1 MDHEN, CDR2 SYDVKM. The CDR3 extends over 13 amino acids. CDR3 DNA sequence: TGTGCTGTTTCCGCGGGAGCGGACTATGGCTACACCTTC. Its translation is CAVSAGADYGYTF.

Note on this clone: Other DNA sequences in this sample translate to the same CDR3. The rearrangement uses TRBV6-5 and TRBJ1-5; the D gene is possibly TRBD1 (6 bases). The length of the CDR3 is 13 residues. Germline values: CDR1 MNHEY, CDR2 SVGAGI. V was clipped by 6 bases and J by 4 bases, with 10 bases between them. This CDR3 is CASSGTGNQPQHF. In DNA, the CDR3 is TGTGCCAGCAGCGGTACAGGGAATCAGCCCCAGCATTTT.

This clone appeared a few times. V usage is TRBV6-6 and J usage is TRBJ2-2; 10 bases fit TRBD2. V dropped 7 bases and J dropped 7; count of bases not matched to a gene: 6. Germline V gene data show CDR1 as MNHNY and CDR2 as SVGAGI (reference sequence). The CDR3 runs 14 residues. The CDR3: CASIRLAGGGELFF. In DNA form, the CDR3 reads TGTGCCAGCATTCGACTAGCGGGTGGCGGGGAGCTGTTTTTT.

This clone has a single count. The chain uses TRBV7-8 and TRBJ1-1; D is uncertain. Trimming removed 4 bases from V and 5 bases from J, with 11 bases in between. The germline CDR1 and CDR2 sequences are SGHVS and FQNEAQ. This CDR3 contains 13 residues. The CDR3 region has the DNA TGTGCCAGCAGCTCCAGACTGCATACTGAAGCTTTCTTT. Its protein is CASSSRLHTEAFF.